The entry below describes one TCR beta chain. As yet, its antigen is unknown. Use of 60 Vbeta and 13 Jbeta primers characterized the PCR. Libraries were prepared by immunoSEQ multiplex PCR; TCRdb keeps only in-frame clonotypes and omits some of them. The sample yields roughly 160,000 clones, 80% seen once. The sample is drawn from a study of cytomegalovirus exposure and HLA in healthy donors. In the study overall: There were 350 to 400 genotyped donors. Of these, roughly 80% fell in the genetic ancestry cluster associated with self-reported Caucasian donors. General observations from the study: Owing to their indistinguishability, certain V segments, notably TRBV6-2 and TRBV6-3, were excluded. A previous analysis found most TCR beta V segments productive roughly 90% or roughly 30% of the time.

V was shortened by 6 bases and J by 7 bases, with 21 bases between the two germline ends. The length of the CDR3 is 16 residues. The germline V gene encodes CDR1 MDHEN and CDR2 SYDVKM. The chain links TRBV28 to TRBJ2-2; D perhaps matches TRBD2 (6 bases). The receptor comes from a woman aged 45 to 65 in good health and CMV-seronegative. Sequences were obtained from PBMCs. In DNA, the CDR3 is TGTGCCAGCAGGGGGGGATCGATCCTCTCGGGCGGGGAGCTGTTTTTT. Its translation: CASRGGSILSGGELFF. The variable domain in full, completed from reference TRBV28 and TRBJ2-2, reads DVKVTQSSRYLVKRTGEKVFLECVQDMDHENMFWYRQDPGLGLRLIYFSYDVKMKEKGDIPEGYSVSREKKERFSLILESASTNQTSMYLCASRGGSILSGGELFFGEGSRLTVL.